A single sample is the source of the 10 T cell receptor beta chains below, sequenced in a study of technical replicates of blood from a few donors. TCRdb's copy holds only in-frame clones and misses some; the assay was immunoSEQ multiplex PCR. Found here are some 80,000 clones, roughly 94% of them singletons; the top ten hold roughly 0.27%. The sequenced sample consisted of T cells isolated from PBMCs. Source of these receptors: a human donor in good health.

This sequence joins TRBV19 and TRBJ1-4; possible D gene TRBD1, 6 bases. Germline V gene data show CDR1 as LNHDA and CDR2 as SQIVND (reference sequence). The CDR3 spans 14 residues. Between the trimmed V and J ends, which lost 7 bases and 8 bases, there was a span of 17 bases. CDR3 nucleotide sequence: TGTGCCAGTACCGGCCCCGGACAGAGAGAAAAACTGTTTTTT. Protein: CASTGPGQREKLFF.

The chain carries TRBV11-1 and TRBJ1-3, with 9 bases lining up with TRBD1. Germline CDR1 and CDR2: SGHAT and FQDESV (reference sequence). The CDR3 runs 17 residues. V trimming: 5 bases; J trimming: 1 base; junction bases outside the gene matches: 9. The CDR3 region is CASSPLRGTGSGNTIYF. In nucleotides, the CDR3 is TGTGCCAGCAGCCCACTTCGGGGGACAGGGTCTGGAAACACCATATATTTT. Based on the CDR3 plus reference TRBV11-1 and TRBJ1-3, the full variable domain is EAEVAQSPRYKITEKSQAVAFWCDPISGHATLYWYRQILGQGPELLVQFQDESVVDDSQLPKDRFSAERLKGVDSTLKIQPAELGDSAMYLCASSPLRGTGSGNTIYFGEGSWLTVV.

This clone occurred a few times. This rearrangement joins TRBV14 to TRBJ1-1; D ambiguous. The germline gives CDR1 SGHDN, CDR2 FVKESK. The CDR3 loop spans 12 amino acids. V was cut by 4 bases and J by 3 bases, with 6 bases left in between. CDR3 nucleotides: TGTGCCAGCAGCCCCCTTGACACTGAAGCTTTCTTT. It encodes CASSPLDTEAFF.

This chain connects TRBV29-1 to TRBJ1-1; D is perhaps TRBD1 (6 bases). The CDR3 covers 13 residues. Germline V gives CDR1 SQVTM, CDR2 ANQGSEA. Trimming shortened V by 7 bases and J by 0 bases, and 12 bases separated the two germline ends. CDR3 nucleotides: TGCAGCGGACGGACAGCTTTGAACACTGAAGCTTTCTTT. Translating it yields CSGRTALNTEAFF. The whole variable domain, filled in from reference TRBV29-1 and TRBJ1-1, reads SAVISQKPSRDICQRGTSLTIQCQVDSQVTMMFWYRQQPGQSLTLIATANQGSEATYESGFVIDKFPISRPNLTFSTLTVSNMSPEDSSIYLCSGRTALNTEAFFGQGTRLTVV.

The chain is built from TRBV10-2 and TRBJ2-1; tentative D call: TRBD2 (6 bases). This CDR3 region has 14 residues. The germline CDR1 and CDR2 sequences are WSHSY and SAAADI. V was cut by 2 bases and J by 7 bases, with 12 bases left in between. In nucleotides, the CDR3 is TGCGCCAGCAGTGAGATACTAGCTAGGAATGAGCAGTTCTTC. Protein: CASSEILARNEQFF.

The rearrangement uses TRBV7-6 and TRBJ2-7, with 10 bases aligning to TRBD2. Germline V CDR1 and CDR2: SGHVS, FNYEAQ. J lost 6 bases, V lost 4 bases, and 9 bases had no gene match. The CDR3 totals 15 residues. The CDR3 DNA reads as TGTGCCAGCAGCTCACTCGCTAGCGGGAGCGGCGAGCAGTACTTC. This sequence encodes CASSSLASGSGEQYF.

In its sample, this clone was seen a few times. For the CDR3, the DNA is TGTGCCAGCAGTGAAGGTCAGGACTATGGCTACACCTTC. Translating gives CASSEGQDYGYTF. The chain recombines TRBV6-1 with TRBJ1-2; D is ambiguous. With 1 base removed from V and 3 bases from J, the gap between germline ends came to 6 bases. This CDR3 spans 13 amino acids. Per the germline V gene, CDR1 is MNHNS and CDR2 is SASEGT.

V and J are TRBV23-1 and TRBJ1-1; 10 positions agree with TRBD1. TRBV23-1 is noted as an ORF with a role that remains uncertain. Germline trimming cut 3 bases from V and 5 bases from J; bases unmatched to any gene: 3. The length of the CDR3 is 14 residues. CDR3 coding DNA: TGCGCCAGCAGTCAGAGGGACAGGGGTACTGAAGCTTTCTTT. Protein: CASSQRDRGTEAFF.

The chain links TRBV11-2 to TRBJ2-7; D might be TRBD1 (7 bases). Germline values: CDR1 SGHAT, CDR2 FQNNGV. This CDR3 region has 14 residues. Deletions cut 1 base from V and 9 bases from J, with 16 bases between. CDR3: CASSLGSGGSAQYF. Here the CDR3 DNA reads TGTGCCAGCAGCTTAGGGTCAGGGGGGAGCGCGCAGTACTTC.

CDR3: CSVDRGDYEQYF. The CDR3 DNA is TGCAGCGTTGACAGGGGCGACTACGAGCAGTACTTC. The chain is built from TRBV29-1 and TRBJ2-7, with a weak D call TRBD1 (6 bases). Germline V gene sequence: CDR1 SQVTM, CDR2 ANQGSEA. This CDR3 contains 12 residues. Deletions cut 3 bases from V and 3 bases from J, with 9 bases between.